Below, one T cell receptor beta chain is given with its context. Genomic DNA, averaging around 1,200 ng per sample, yielded TCR beta CDR3 via immunoSEQ. Assay: immunoSEQ multiplex PCR; the TCRdb copy retains only in-frame clones and omits some. The sample has fewer than 25,000 clones. This entry comes from a study of T cells in women clearing cervical HPV infection. Prevalent HPV16 infections were excluded; only incident single HPV16 infections included. This TCR came from a woman aged 18 to 75 with a cervical HPV16 infection that either progressed to CIN3+ or cleared (not recorded which). Material: blood buffy coat.

The sequenced CDR3 bases are TGTGCCAGCAGCCCCGCGATAGCGGGGTCCTACGAG. It is translated as CASSPAIAGSYE. From start to end, the CDR3 is CASSPAIAGSYEQYF. J is TRBJ2-7 and V is TRBV7-9, with TRBD2 identical over 8 bases. The read terminates 3 residues before the CDR3 end, so the remaining end is supplied by the germline J gene. Germline V gives CDR1 SEHNR, CDR2 FQNEAQ (reference sequence). The CDR3 is made up of 15 amino acids. Germline trimming cut 5 bases from V and 1 base from J; bases unmatched to any gene: 7.